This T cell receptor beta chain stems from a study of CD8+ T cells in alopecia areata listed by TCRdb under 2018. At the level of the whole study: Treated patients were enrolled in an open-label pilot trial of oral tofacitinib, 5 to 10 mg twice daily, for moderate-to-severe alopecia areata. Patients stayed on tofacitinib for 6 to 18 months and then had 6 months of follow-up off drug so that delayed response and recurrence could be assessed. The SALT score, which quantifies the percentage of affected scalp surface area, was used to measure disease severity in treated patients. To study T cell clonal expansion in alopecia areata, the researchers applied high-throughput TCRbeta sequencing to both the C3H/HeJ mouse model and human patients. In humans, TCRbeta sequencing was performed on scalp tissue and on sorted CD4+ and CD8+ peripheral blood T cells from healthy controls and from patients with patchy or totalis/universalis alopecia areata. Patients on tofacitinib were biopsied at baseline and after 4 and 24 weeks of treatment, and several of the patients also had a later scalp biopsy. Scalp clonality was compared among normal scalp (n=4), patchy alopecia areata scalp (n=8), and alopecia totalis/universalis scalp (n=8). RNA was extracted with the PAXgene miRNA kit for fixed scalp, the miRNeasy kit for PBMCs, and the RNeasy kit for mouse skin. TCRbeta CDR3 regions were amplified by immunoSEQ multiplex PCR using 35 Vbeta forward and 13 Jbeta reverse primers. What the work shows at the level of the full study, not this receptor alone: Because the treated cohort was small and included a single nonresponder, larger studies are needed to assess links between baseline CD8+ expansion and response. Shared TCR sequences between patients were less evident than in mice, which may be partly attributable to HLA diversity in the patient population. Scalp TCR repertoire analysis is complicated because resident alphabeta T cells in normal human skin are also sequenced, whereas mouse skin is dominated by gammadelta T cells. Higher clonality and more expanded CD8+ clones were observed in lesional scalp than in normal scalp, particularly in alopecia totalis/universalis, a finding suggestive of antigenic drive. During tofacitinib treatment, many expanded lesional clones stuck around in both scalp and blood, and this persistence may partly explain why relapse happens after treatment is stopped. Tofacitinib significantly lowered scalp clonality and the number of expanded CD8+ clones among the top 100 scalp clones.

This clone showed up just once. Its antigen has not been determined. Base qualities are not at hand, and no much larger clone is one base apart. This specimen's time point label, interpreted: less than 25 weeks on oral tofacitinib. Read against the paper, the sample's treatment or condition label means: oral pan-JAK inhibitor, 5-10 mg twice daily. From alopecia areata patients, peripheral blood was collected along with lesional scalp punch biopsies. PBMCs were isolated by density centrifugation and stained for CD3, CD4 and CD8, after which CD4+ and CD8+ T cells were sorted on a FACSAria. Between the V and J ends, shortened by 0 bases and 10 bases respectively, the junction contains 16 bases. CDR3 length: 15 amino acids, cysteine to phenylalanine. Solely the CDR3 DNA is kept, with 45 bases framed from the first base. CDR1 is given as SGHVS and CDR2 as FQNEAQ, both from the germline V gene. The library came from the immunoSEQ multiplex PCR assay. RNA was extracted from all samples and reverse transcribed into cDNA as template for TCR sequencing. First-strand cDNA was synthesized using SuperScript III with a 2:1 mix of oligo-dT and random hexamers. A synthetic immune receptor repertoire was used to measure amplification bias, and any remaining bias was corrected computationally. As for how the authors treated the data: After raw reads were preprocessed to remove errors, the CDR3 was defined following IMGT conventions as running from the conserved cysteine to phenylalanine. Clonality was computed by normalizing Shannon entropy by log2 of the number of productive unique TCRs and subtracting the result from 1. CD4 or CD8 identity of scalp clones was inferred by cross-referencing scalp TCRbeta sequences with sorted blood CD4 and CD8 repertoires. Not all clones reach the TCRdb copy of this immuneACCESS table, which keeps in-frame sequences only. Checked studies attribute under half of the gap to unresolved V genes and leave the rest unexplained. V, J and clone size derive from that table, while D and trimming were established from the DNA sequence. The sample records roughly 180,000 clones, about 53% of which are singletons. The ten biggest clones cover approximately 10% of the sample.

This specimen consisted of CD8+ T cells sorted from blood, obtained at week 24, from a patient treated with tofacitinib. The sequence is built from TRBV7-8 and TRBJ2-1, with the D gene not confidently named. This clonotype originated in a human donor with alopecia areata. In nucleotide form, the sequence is TGTGCCAGCAGCTTAGCAAAACTGCTAGGGCCCGAGCAGTTCTTC. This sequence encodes CASSLAKLLGPEQFF. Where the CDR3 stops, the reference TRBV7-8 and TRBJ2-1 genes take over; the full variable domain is GAGVSQSPRYKVAKRGQDVALRCDPISGHVSLFWYQQALGQGPEFLTYFQNEAQLDKSGLPSDRFFAERPEGSVSTLKIQRTQQEDSAVYLCASSLAKLLGPEQFFGPGTRLTVL.